This T cell receptor (beta chain) was observed in a study of blood T cell repertoires in COVID-19. Study overall: The study drew acute and convalescent COVID-19 samples from the United States, Italy and Spain. T cells, B-cell-depleted T cells, or PBMCs supplied cDNA or gDNA.

Per germline, CDR1 MNHNS and CDR2 SASEGT. V gave up 0 bases and J gave up 2 bases, with 10 bases separating them. The CDR3 covers 15 residues. In the authors' workflow: It was from reference gene primer amplification that nucleated cell counts were estimated. The repertoire was sequenced with immunoSEQ multiplex PCR; TCRdb's copy has only in-frame clones and lacks some. V, J and clone size reflect that table, while D and trimming were determined from the DNA. Among about 140,000 clones listed, roughly 80% were seen once. The specimen was peripheral blood. This receptor was taken from a man aged 50-59 years with acute or convalescent COVID-19. The chain uses TRBV6-1 and TRBJ1-2; D call uncertain. In DNA, the CDR3 is TGTGCCAGCAGTGAAGCGCAGTGGCAGAACTATGGCTACACCTTC. It yields the protein CASSEAQWQNYGYTF.